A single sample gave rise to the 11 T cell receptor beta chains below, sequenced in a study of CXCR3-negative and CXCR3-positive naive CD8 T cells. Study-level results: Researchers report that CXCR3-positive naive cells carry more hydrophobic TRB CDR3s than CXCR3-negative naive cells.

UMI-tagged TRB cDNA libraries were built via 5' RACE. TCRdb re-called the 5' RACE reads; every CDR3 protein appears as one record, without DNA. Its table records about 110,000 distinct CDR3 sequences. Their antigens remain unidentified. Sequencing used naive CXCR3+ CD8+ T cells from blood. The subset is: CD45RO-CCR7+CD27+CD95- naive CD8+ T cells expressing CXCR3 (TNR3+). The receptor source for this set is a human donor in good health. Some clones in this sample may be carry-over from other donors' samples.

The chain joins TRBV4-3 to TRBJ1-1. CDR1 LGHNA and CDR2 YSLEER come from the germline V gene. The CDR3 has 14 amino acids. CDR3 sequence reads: CASSQDRWGTEAFF.

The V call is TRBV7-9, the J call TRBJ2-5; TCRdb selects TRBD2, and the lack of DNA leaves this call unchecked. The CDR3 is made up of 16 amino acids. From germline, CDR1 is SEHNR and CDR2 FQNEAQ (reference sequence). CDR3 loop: CASSLPPGEAAETQYF.

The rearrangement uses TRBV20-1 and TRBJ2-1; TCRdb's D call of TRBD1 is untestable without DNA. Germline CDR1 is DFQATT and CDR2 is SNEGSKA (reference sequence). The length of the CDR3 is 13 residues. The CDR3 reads CSARPAGEYEQFF.

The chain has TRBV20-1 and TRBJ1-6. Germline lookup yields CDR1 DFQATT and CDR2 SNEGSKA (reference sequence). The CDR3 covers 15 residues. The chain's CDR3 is CSARRQQEYNSPLHF.

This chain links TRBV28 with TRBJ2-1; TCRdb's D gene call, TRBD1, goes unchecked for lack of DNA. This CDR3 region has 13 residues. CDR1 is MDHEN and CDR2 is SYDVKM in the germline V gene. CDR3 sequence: CASSWNRENEQFF.

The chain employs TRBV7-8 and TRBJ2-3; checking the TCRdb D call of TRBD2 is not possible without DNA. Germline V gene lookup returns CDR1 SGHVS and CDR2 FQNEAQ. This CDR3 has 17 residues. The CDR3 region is CASSSTSGGAGTDTQYF.

This CDR3 reads CASSPRGGGDFESETQYF. This rearrangement joins TRBV7-7 to TRBJ2-5; TCRdb outputs TRBD1, but without DNA this stays unchecked. Germline values: CDR1 SSHAT, CDR2 FNYEAQ (reference sequence). CDR3 length equals 18 residues.

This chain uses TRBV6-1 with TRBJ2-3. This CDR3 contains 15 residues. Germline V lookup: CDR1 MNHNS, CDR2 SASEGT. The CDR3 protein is CASSELGSSTDTQYF.

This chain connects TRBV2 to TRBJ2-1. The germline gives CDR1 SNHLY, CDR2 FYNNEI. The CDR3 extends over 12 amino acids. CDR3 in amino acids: CASSEGYNEQFF.

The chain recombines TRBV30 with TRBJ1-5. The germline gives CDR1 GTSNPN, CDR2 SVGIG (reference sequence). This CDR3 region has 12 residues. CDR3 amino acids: CAWSAGNQPQHF.

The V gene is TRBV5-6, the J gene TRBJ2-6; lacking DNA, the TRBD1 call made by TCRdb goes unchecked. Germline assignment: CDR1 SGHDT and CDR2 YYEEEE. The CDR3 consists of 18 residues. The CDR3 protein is CASSSSGQLLIGANVLTF. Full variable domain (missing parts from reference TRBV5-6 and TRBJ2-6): DAGVTQSPTHLIKTRGQQVTLRCSPKSGHDTVSWYQQALGQGPQFIFQYYEEEERQRGNFPDRFSGHQFPNYSSELNVNALLLGDSALYLCASSSSGQLLIGANVLTFGAGSRLTVL.